This entry lists 26 T cell receptor beta chains sequenced from one sample in a study of graft-versus-host responses after intestinal transplantation. The assay was immunoSEQ multiplex PCR, and TCRdb's table has in-frame clones only and misses some. The sample has around 90,000 clones; less than 95% are singletons. Which antigens these TCRs recognize remains unknown. This specimen consisted of unstimulated CD4+ T cells sorted from spleen or lymph node cells, obtained before transplant. Receptors originate from a human donor who was the organ donor for an intestinal transplant.

The chain combines TRBV4-1 with TRBJ2-2, with a weak D call TRBD2 (5 bases). V gave up 2 bases and J gave up 4 bases, with 17 bases separating them. This CDR3 contains 17 residues. Germline values: CDR1 MGHRA, CDR2 YSYEKL. The CDR3 coding sequence is TGCGCCAGCAGCCAATTAGGCGGACTGCCCACCACCGGGGAGCTGTTTTTT. Amino acids: CASSQLGGLPTTGELFF.

The V and J genes are TRBV14 and TRBJ1-4; D is undetermined. Germline V CDR1 and CDR2: SGHDN, FVKESK. The V end was cut by 2 bases, the J end by 7 bases, with 8 bases between. The CDR3 is 13 amino acids. The CDR3 region is CASSQFSGEKLFF. CDR3 in DNA: TGTGCCAGCAGCCAATTTTCGGGTGAAAAACTGTTTTTT. The variable domain in full, completed from reference TRBV14 and TRBJ1-4, reads EAGVTQFPSHSVIEKGQTVTLRCDPISGHDNLYWYRRVMGKEIKFLLHFVKESKQDESGMPNNRFLAERTGGTYSTLKVQPAELEDSGVYFCASSQFSGEKLFFGSGTQLSVL.

The J gene is TRBJ1-1, the V gene TRBV20-1, with 7 bases matching TRBD1. V was pared by 7 bases and J by 1 base, with 0 bases of the junction left unmatched. The germline V gene has CDR1 DFQATT and CDR2 SNEGSKA (reference sequence). The CDR3 spans 11 residues. The CDR3 DNA follows: TGCAGTGACAGGGGGAACACTGAAGCTTTCTTT. Its translation is CSDRGNTEAFF.

The rearrangement uses TRBV6-6 and TRBJ2-3, with D tentatively TRBD1 (5 bases). V was shortened by 5 bases and J by 9 bases, with 9 bases between the two germline ends. The CDR3 is 11 residues long. Germline V gene data show CDR1 as MNHNY and CDR2 as SVGAGI (reference sequence). CDR3 DNA sequence: TGTGCCAGCAGTAGGGGCCTAACGCAGTATTTT. The encoded protein is CASSRGLTQYF.

This chain joins TRBV7-2 and TRBJ1-5; no reliable D call. Trimming removed 2 bases from V and 0 bases from J, with 8 bases in between. The CDR3 runs 15 residues. Germline V gives CDR1 SGHTA, CDR2 FQGNSA. CDR3 protein: CASSLQTDSNQPQHF. The CDR3 nucleotides are TGTGCCAGCAGCTTACAGACCGATAGCAATCAGCCCCAGCATTTT. The full variable domain, in which reference TRBV7-2 and TRBJ1-5 provide the parts outside the CDR3, is GAGVSQSPSNKVTEKGKDVELRCDPISGHTALYWYRQSLGQGLEFLIYFQGNSAPDKSGLPSDRFSAERTGGSVSTLTIQRTQQEDSAVYLCASSLQTDSNQPQHFGDGTRLSIL.

The CDR3 is CASSLAGTSGGHRYF. The CDR3 DNA sequence: TGCGCCAGCAGCTTGGCTGGGACTAGCGGGGGTCATAGGTACTTC. The chain employs TRBV5-1 and TRBJ2-5, with TRBD2 matching over 14 bases. Losses at the gene ends were 0 bases for V and 13 bases for J; bases not matched to a gene: 8. CDR1 is SGHRS and CDR2 is YFSETQ in the germline V gene. This CDR3 has 15 residues.

The CDR3 sequence is CASSPRDRGRWDGYTF. CDR3 nucleotides: TGTGCCAGCTCTCCCCGGGACAGGGGGCGCTGGGATGGCTACACCTTC. The gene calls are TRBV18 and TRBJ1-2, with 12 bases that match TRBD1. Germline trimming cut 6 bases from V and 6 bases from J; bases unmatched to any gene: 11. This CDR3 has 16 residues. Germline CDR1 reads KGHSH; CDR2 reads LQKENI. The entire variable domain, with the rest obtained from reference TRBV18 and TRBJ1-2, is as follows: NAGVMQNPRHLVRRRGQEARLRCSPMKGHSHVYWYRQLPEEGLKFMVYLQKENIIDESGMPKERFSAEFPKEGPSILRIQQVVRGDSAAYFCASSPRDRGRWDGYTFGSGTRLTVV.

CDR3 sequence reads: CASSHPSGGTSYEQYF. CDR3 nucleotide sequence: TGTGCCAGCAGCCACCCCTCCGGGGGTACCTCCTACGAGCAGTACTTC. The chain combines TRBV4-2 with TRBJ2-7, with D possibly being TRBD2 (6 bases). Germline loops: CDR1 LGHNA, CDR2 YNFKEQ. The V end lost 3 bases, the J end lost 0 bases, and 15 bases lay between the germline ends. The length of the CDR3 is 16 residues.

The sample holds one count of this clone. This chain uses TRBV19 with TRBJ2-1; weak D call: TRBD2 (6 bases). CDR3 length equals 17 residues. Germline V gene data show CDR1 as LNHDA and CDR2 as SQIVND (reference sequence). The ends were cut back, 7 bases at V and 7 bases at J, with 26 bases in the middle. The CDR3 sequence: CASIGGASTGITNEQFF. The CDR3 nucleotides are TGTGCCAGTATTGGAGGGGCCTCCACGGGGATTACAAATGAGCAGTTCTTC. The full variable domain, rest sourced from reference TRBV19 and TRBJ2-1, is DGGITQSPKYLFRKEGQNVTLSCEQNLNHDAMYWYRQDPGQGLRLIYYSQIVNDFQKGDIAEGYSVSREKKESFPLTVTSAQKNPTAFYLCASIGGASTGITNEQFFGPGTRLTVL.

The chain recombines TRBV5-8 with TRBJ1-6, with D perhaps TRBD1 (5 bases). The germline V and J ends were trimmed by 3 bases and 5 bases, with 12 bases remaining between them. The CDR3 contains 15 residues. Germline V gives CDR1 SGHTS, CDR2 YDEGEE. This CDR3 is CASSSRQSNNSPLHF. The CDR3 region has the DNA TGTGCCAGCAGCTCGCGACAGTCTAATAATTCACCCCTCCACTTT.

J is TRBJ2-2 and V is TRBV7-2, with TRBD2 matching over 13 bases. CDR1 and CDR2 (germline): SGHTA, FQGNSA. The CDR3 spans 16 residues. Trimming removed 5 bases from V and 6 bases from J; junction bases left unmatched: 6. As DNA, the CDR3 is TGTGCCAGCAGCCCGAGACTAGCGGGGGGTGCCGGGGAGCTGTTTTTT. Encoded protein: CASSPRLAGGAGELFF.

The V call is TRBV28, the J call TRBJ2-4, with D perhaps TRBD2 (7 bases). The V gene lost 3 bases and the J gene lost 5 bases, with 14 bases spanning the gap. The germline CDR1 and CDR2 sequences are MDHEN and SYDVKM. This CDR3 region has 15 residues. CDR3 nucleotides: TGTGCCAGCAGTTTTTTGGGGGGGCGGGAAAACATTCAGTACTTC. This sequence encodes CASSFLGGRENIQYF.

In this sample, this clone turned up a few times. This chain connects TRBV6-9 to TRBJ1-3; 7 bases line up with TRBD1. Per germline, CDR1 MNHGY and CDR2 SVAAGI. The CDR3 is made up of 17 amino acids. With V trimmed by 6 bases and J by 0 bases, 11 bases remained unmatched. This CDR3 reads CASRAGGQPSSGNTIYF. Here the CDR3 DNA reads TGTGCCAGCAGGGCGGGGGGACAGCCGAGCTCTGGAAACACCATATATTTT.

The chain has TRBV19 and TRBJ1-5; D gene ambiguous. Germline CDR1 is LNHDA and CDR2 is SQIVND (reference sequence). The V end lost 1 base, the J end lost 0 bases, and 7 bases lay between the germline ends. The CDR3 contains 15 residues. The CDR3 protein is CASSIVGYSNQPQHF. In nucleotides, the CDR3 is TGTGCCAGTAGTATAGTGGGATATAGCAATCAGCCCCAGCATTTT.

V gene TRBV15 combines with J gene TRBJ2-5; the D gene is possibly TRBD2 (6 bases). V dropped 0 bases and J dropped 5 bases, with 13 bases sitting between them. The CDR3 consists of 15 residues. Germline CDR1 LNHNV, CDR2 YYDKDF (reference sequence). CDR3 loop: CATSRDGDFGETQYF. In DNA, the CDR3 is TGTGCCACCAGCAGAGATGGGGACTTTGGGGAGACCCAGTACTTC.

The chain recombines TRBV2 with TRBJ1-3, with D maybe TRBD1 (6 bases). CDR1 is SNHLY and CDR2 is FYNNEI in the germline V gene. V was clipped by 1 base and J by 0 bases, with 13 bases between them. This CDR3 region has 17 residues. The CDR3 protein is CASSEEQGLNSGNTIYF. The CDR3 coding sequence is TGTGCCAGCAGTGAAGAACAGGGCCTAAACTCTGGAAACACCATATATTTT.

The chain has TRBV6-5 and TRBJ1-1; TRBD1 matches at 8 bases. The CDR3 extends over 13 amino acids. In germline, CDR1 is MNHEY, CDR2 SVGAGI. V was clipped by 10 bases and J by 0 bases; unmatched bases: 4. Here the CDR3 DNA reads TGTGCCACCAGACAGGGGCTGAACACTGAAGCTTTCTTT. Translating gives CATRQGLNTEAFF.

The J gene is TRBJ2-7, the V gene TRBV9; D gene uncertain. Germline CDR1 SGDLS, CDR2 YYNGEE. The CDR3 spans 15 residues. The V gene lost 3 bases and the J gene lost 1 base, with 14 bases spanning the gap. The CDR3 sequence: CASSASMNPSYEQYF. CDR3 DNA sequence: TGTGCCAGCAGCGCCTCGATGAACCCATCCTACGAGCAGTACTTC.

CDR3 loop: CASSPAQGPYGYTF. CDR3 nucleotide sequence: TGTGCCAGCAGTCCAGCTCAGGGTCCCTATGGCTACACCTTC. This chain joins TRBV6-1 and TRBJ1-2; D may be TRBD1 (5 bases). Trimming pared 5 bases from V and 4 bases from J, leaving 14 bases between. Germline-derived CDR1 and CDR2 are MNHNS and SASEGT. The CDR3 is made up of 14 amino acids.

Points on this clone: The junction departs from the called germline gene at one end, perhaps through a read error. The rearrangement joins TRBV4-2 to TRBJ2-3; TRBD2 matches 14 bases. Per germline, CDR1 LGHNA and CDR2 YNFKEQ. This CDR3 is built from 19 residues. CDR3: CASTQVVPGLAGGTDTQYF. CDR3 nucleotides: TGTGCCAGCACCCAAGTAGTTCCGGGACTAGCGGGGGGCACAGATACGCAGTATTTT.

The chain links TRBV2 to TRBJ1-4; D may be TRBD1 (6 bases). CDR1 and CDR2 from the germline V gene are SNHLY and FYNNEI. The CDR3 is 15 amino acids. Deletions cut 7 bases from V and 10 bases from J, with 22 bases between. Written as DNA, the CDR3 is TGTGCCAGCACAACCTGGGGGCCCGGTTCGATAAAACTGTTTTTT. As protein: CASTTWGPGSIKLFF. The whole variable domain, filled in from reference TRBV2 and TRBJ1-4, reads EPEVTQTPSHQVTQMGQEVILRCVPISNHLYFYWYRQILGQKVEFLVSFYNNEISEKSEIFDDQFSVERPDGSNFTLKIRSTKLEDSAMYFCASTTWGPGSIKLFFGSGTQLSVL.

This clone was detected only once. This chain uses TRBV4-3 with TRBJ2-3; D might be TRBD1 (5 bases). This CDR3 is 17 amino acids long. The germline CDR1 and CDR2 sequences are LGHNA and YSLEER. V was cut by 2 bases and J by 6 bases, with 21 bases left in between. CDR3 protein: CASSQPSKGRVKDTQYF. CDR3 sequence (DNA): TGCGCCAGCAGCCAACCAAGCAAGGGCAGGGTAAAGGATACGCAGTATTTT.

A note on this clone: Other DNA variants within this sample encode the same CDR3. This sequence joins TRBV5-4 and TRBJ2-3, with TRBD2 matching over 7 bases. CDR1 is SGHNT and CDR2 is YYREEE in the germline V gene (reference sequence). The CDR3 is made up of 18 amino acids. Trimming cost V 4 bases and J 1 base; bases outside gene matches: 15. The CDR3 loop reads CASSPKLGRGDGTDTQYF. CDR3 in DNA: TGTGCCAGCAGCCCTAAACTAGGACGGGGGGACGGCACAGATACGCAGTATTTT.

The chain uses TRBV10-3 and TRBJ2-5; perhaps TRBD2 as D (5 bases). V was trimmed by 4 bases and J by 5 bases, leaving 8 bases between them. In germline, CDR1 is ENHRY, CDR2 SYGVKD. The CDR3 loop spans 12 amino acids. CDR3 nucleotide sequence: TGTGCCATCAGTGCGGGGTCGGAGACCCAGTACTTC. Translating it yields CAISAGSETQYF.

This rearrangement joins TRBV9 to TRBJ1-1; perhaps TRBD1 as D (6 bases). Germline V gene lookup returns CDR1 SGDLS and CDR2 YYNGEE. The CDR3 totals 14 residues. Between the trimmed V and J ends, which lost 1 base and 8 bases, there was a span of 15 bases. CDR3 sequence (DNA): TGTGCCAGCAGCGTACTGGGGGGCTCTCCCGAAGCTTTCTTT. Translating it yields CASSVLGGSPEAFF.

The chain employs TRBV5-1 and TRBJ2-3; D is undetermined. Germline CDR1 is SGHRS and CDR2 is YFSETQ. The CDR3 totals 16 residues. Trimming took 0 bases from V and 4 from J, leaving 15 bases between them. CDR3 nucleotide sequence: TGCGCCAGCAGCTTGGATAAGGTGGGCGGATCAGATACGCAGTATTTT. It specifies CASSLDKVGGSDTQYF. The full variable domain, with the rest looked up from reference TRBV5-1 and TRBJ2-3, is KAGVTQTPRYLIKTRGQQVTLSCSPISGHRSVSWYQQTPGQGLQFLFEYFSETQRNKGNFPGRFSGRQFSNSRSEMNVSTLELGDSALYLCASSLDKVGGSDTQYFGPGTRLTVL.